A selection of T cell receptor beta chains follows, all from one sample in a study of blood T cell repertoires in COVID-19. Clones were read by immunoSEQ multiplex PCR, and TCRdb kept only the in-frame ones, dropping some. The sample consists of 150,000 to 200,000 clones, 83% of them appearing once. Sequenced sample: peripheral blood. Source of these receptors: a woman aged 80 or older with acute or convalescent COVID-19. CDR3s include the opening cysteine and the closing phenylalanine or tryptophan. Each record gives: CDR3 length, V gene, D gene, J gene, clone size, CDR3 protein, CDR3 DNA. The D gene is left open where the match is weak. Clone size, where shown, is once, few, many, or a class for clones that have expanded.

13	TRBV7-6	.	TRBJ2-7	.	CASSTTTESEQYF	TGTGCCAGCAGCACAACCACCGAATCCGAGCAGTACTTC
12	TRBV6-5	.	TRBJ1-2	.	CASKTRIYGYTF	TGTGCCAGCAAGACACGTATTTATGGCTACACCTTC
18	TRBV4-3	.	TRBJ2-1	.	CASSAEAGNPQKGHEQFF	TGCGCCAGCAGCGCAGAGGCAGGGAACCCCCAGAAGGGCCATGAGCAGTTCTTC
15	TRBV4-2	.	TRBJ2-3	.	CASSLGDSQSDTQYF	TGTGCCAGCAGCCTGGGGGACTCCCAGTCAGATACGCAGTATTTT
17	TRBV27	TRBD2	TRBJ2-3	once	CASSQQKGSGGSDTQYF	TGTGCCAGCAGTCAACAGAAGGGTAGCGGGGGATCAGATACGCAGTATTTT
13	TRBV9	.	TRBJ1-1	.	CASSMTGNTEAFF	TGTGCCAGCAGCATGACAGGGAACACTGAAGCTTTCTTT
15	TRBV6-1	.	TRBJ1-3	.	CASSEQEISGNTIYF	TGTGCCAGCAGTGAACAGGAAATATCTGGAAACACCATATATTTT
14	TRBV6-6	.	TRBJ1-2	once	CASSYGAGNYGYTF	TGTGCCAGCAGTTACGGGGCGGGGAACTATGGCTACACCTTC
14	TRBV7-9	.	TRBJ2-7	few	CASSPRGSSYEQYF	TGTGCCAGCAGCCCCCGGGGGAGCTCCTACGAGCAGTACTTC
14	TRBV27	.	TRBJ1-2	.	CASSFVRANYGYTF	TGTGCCAGCAGTTTTGTCAGGGCTAACTATGGCTACACCTTC
16	TRBV4-3	.	TRBJ2-7	few	CASSQELGQGFNEQYF	TGCGCCAGCAGCCAAGAGTTGGGCCAGGGTTTTAACGAGCAGTACTTC
15	TRBV3-1/TRBV3-2	.	TRBJ2-7	.	CASSQEGGIAYEQYF	TGTGCCAGCAGCCAAGAGGGGGGAATAGCCTACGAGCAGTACTTC
14	TRBV19	.	TRBJ1-1	once	CASSIGVLQEEAFF	TGTGCCAGTAGTATTGGGGTCTTACAGGAGGAAGCTTTCTTT
14	TRBV10-3	TRBD1	TRBJ2-7	.	CAMRPGTEAYEQYF	TGTGCCATGCGTCCGGGGACAGAGGCCTACGAGCAGTACTTC
16	TRBV18	.	TRBJ1-4	.	CASSPDRTSTNEKLFF	TGTGCCAGCTCACCCGACAGGACCTCAACTAATGAAAAACTGTTTTTT
16	TRBV11-2	.	TRBJ2-3	.	CASSDSTRATADTQYF	TGTGCCAGCAGCGACTCAACCAGAGCAACCGCAGATACGCAGTATTTT
16	TRBV16	.	TRBJ2-1	.	CASSQFNPQAVNEQFF	TGTGCCAGCAGCCAATTCAACCCCCAAGCGGTCAATGAGCAGTTCTTC
16	TRBV3-1/TRBV3-2	TRBD2	TRBJ2-7	few	CASSQVRTSGTYEQYF	TGTGCCAGCAGCCAAGTTAGGACTAGCGGGACGTACGAGCAGTACTTC